Below, 20 T cell receptor beta chains from the same sample are listed, as sequenced in a study of T-cell reconstitution after alpha-beta-depleted transplantation in children. The TCRbeta library incorporated unique molecular identifiers. Via MiXCR, TCRdb re-called the PCR reads, giving one row per CDR3 protein. The sample yields under 85,000 distinct CDR3 sequences, less than 20% seen once. The sequencing used PBMCs, mostly from graft donor cells, collected 360 days after TCRalphabeta/CD19-depleted stem cell transplant. Receptor source: a male patient aged 2-15 years who had a stem cell transplant for acute lymphoblastic leukemia, so the T cells may come from the graft donor.

Written as DNA, the CDR3 is TGTGCCAGCAGCTTCAGCCAGAGCCCTGAAGCTTTCTTT. Translating it yields CASSFSQSPEAFF. The genes are TRBV12-3 or TRBV12-4 and TRBJ1-1, with D hard to call. The CDR3 consists of 13 residues. The ends were cut back, 6 bases at V and 6 bases at J, with 14 bases in the middle.

This clonotype has more than one count but fewer than ten. V is TRBV5-1 and J is TRBJ2-1, with a tentative D call TRBD2 (5 bases). Germline V gene sequence: CDR1 SGHRS, CDR2 YFSETQ. The CDR3 covers 13 residues. Trimming left V 0 bases short and J 6 bases short, with 7 bases between. The CDR3: CASSLARVNEQFF. Here the CDR3 DNA reads TGCGCCAGCAGCTTGGCGAGGGTCAATGAGCAGTTCTTC. Full variable domain (remainder filled in from reference TRBV5-1 and TRBJ2-1): KAGVTQTPRYLIKTRGQQVTLSCSPISGHRSVSWYQQTPGQGLQFLFEYFSETQRNKGNFPGRFSGRQFSNSRSEMNVSTLELGDSALYLCASSLARVNEQFFGPGTRLTVL.

This clonotype turned up a few times. In DNA form, the CDR3 reads TGTGCCAGCGTTTGGAACTGGGGGACTAGCGGAGACAATGAGCAGTTCTTC. As protein: CASVWNWGTSGDNEQFF. The chain uses TRBV27 and TRBJ2-1, with 11 bases matching TRBD2. J was trimmed by 5 bases and V by 8 bases; bases with no gene match: 14. The germline V gene has CDR1 MNHEY and CDR2 SMNVEV (reference sequence). This CDR3 contains 17 residues.

The chain combines TRBV12-5 with TRBJ2-3; D not resolved. CDR1 and CDR2 from the germline V gene are LGHNT and FRNRAP. The CDR3 consists of 13 residues. V lost 3 bases and J 6 bases, leaving 10 bases between the germline ends. This CDR3 is CASGFRHRDTQYF. CDR3 sequence (DNA): TGTGCTAGTGGTTTTCGGCACCGGGATACGCAGTATTTT.

The V and J genes are TRBV4-1 and TRBJ2-2; 8 nucleotides align to TRBD1. The trim removed 3 bases at V and 4 bases at J, leaving 7 bases unmatched. The germline CDR1 and CDR2 sequences are MGHRA and YSYEKL. The CDR3 has 16 residues. CDR3 loop: CASSQTDRASTGELFF. The CDR3 coding sequence is TGCGCCAGCAGCCAGACGGACAGGGCGTCCACCGGGGAGCTGTTTTTT.

This clonotype showed up many times. This chain connects TRBV12-3 or TRBV12-4 to TRBJ1-2, with 9 bases that match TRBD1. This CDR3 region has 13 residues. Trimming took 6 bases from V and 8 from J; bases not matched to a gene: 7. CDR3 sequence: CASSTGGLGGYTF. CDR3 DNA: TGTGCCAGCAGCACAGGGGGCTTAGGAGGCTACACCTTC.

The chain joins TRBV7-9 to TRBJ2-1, with TRBD2 as a possible D gene (5 bases). The germline gives CDR1 SEHNR, CDR2 FQNEAQ (reference sequence). CDR3 length equals 13 residues. Between the trimmed V and J ends, which lost 3 bases and 7 bases, there was a span of 10 bases. CDR3 DNA: TGTGCCAGCAGCTTTAGAGCGGAAAATGAGCAGTTCTTC. Encoded protein: CASSFRAENEQFF.

This clonotype was counted at least ten times. The genes are TRBV7-9 and TRBJ2-3; 10 nucleotides match TRBD2. Looked up from germline, CDR1 is SEHNR and CDR2 is FQNEAQ (reference sequence). The CDR3 has 17 residues. V dropped 4 bases and J dropped 0; count of bases not matched to a gene: 7. CDR3 DNA sequence: TGTGCCAGCAGCTCCAATCCGGGACTAGCGAGCACAGATACGCAGTATTTT. It specifies CASSSNPGLASTDTQYF.

In this sample, this clonotype turned up many times. The V gene is TRBV20-1, the J gene TRBJ2-4; TRBD1 is a possible D gene (5 bases). Deletions cut 3 bases from V and 0 bases from J, with 9 bases between. The CDR3 is made up of 14 amino acids. The germline V gene has CDR1 DFQATT and CDR2 SNEGSKA (reference sequence). The CDR3 DNA reads TGCAGTGCTAGCCACAGGACAGCCAAAAACATTCAGTACTTC. This sequence encodes CSASHRTAKNIQYF.

This clonotype ranks as medium-sized. The chain is built from TRBV20-1 and TRBJ2-1; 7 bases align to TRBD2. The CDR3 loop spans 13 amino acids. Germline V CDR1 and CDR2: DFQATT, SNEGSKA (reference sequence). The V segment lost 0 bases and the J segment 10 bases; nucleotides outside the gene matches: 6. DNA of the CDR3: TGCAGTGCTAGAGACGCGGGAGATAGAGAGCAGTTCTTC. Translation: CSARDAGDREQFF.

This clonotype was detected ten times or more. This rearrangement joins TRBV2 to TRBJ2-3; 9 positions agree with TRBD1. Per germline, CDR1 SNHLY and CDR2 FYNNEI. The CDR3 is made up of 18 amino acids. Germline trimming cut 6 bases from V and 3 bases from J; bases unmatched to any gene: 16. The CDR3 DNA is TGTGCCAGCAGCCTTTCCCCGGGACAGGGATTTTCTACAGATACGCAGTATTTT. Protein: CASSLSPGQGFSTDTQYF.

Of note for this clonotype: Sequence at one end of the junction differs from germline and may be a read error. This sequence joins TRBV5-1 and TRBJ2-7; D is undetermined. The germline CDR1 and CDR2 sequences are SGHRS and YFSETQ. The CDR3 contains 14 residues. The CDR3 sequence is CASSLDLTRRERYF. The CDR3 DNA sequence: TGCGCCAGCAGCTTGGATCTGACACGGCGAGAGCGGTACTTC.

The V call is TRBV9, the J call TRBJ2-5; 10 bases agree with TRBD2. The V and J ends lost 4 bases and 1 base, in that order; junction bases with no gene match: 7. CDR1 and CDR2 (germline): SGDLS, YYNGEE. The CDR3 totals 16 residues. CDR3 amino acids: CASSNTRLAGQETQYF. CDR3 nucleotides: TGTGCCAGCAGCAATACCCGACTAGCGGGCCAAGAGACCCAGTACTTC.

In this sample, this clonotype turned up a few times. The gene calls are TRBV12-3 or TRBV12-4 and TRBJ1-1, with 7 bases aligning to TRBD1. The V and J ends lost 5 bases and 5 bases, in that order; junction bases with no gene match: 14. This CDR3 has 16 residues. The CDR3 loop is CASSLRREGARTEAFF. In nucleotides, the CDR3 is TGTGCCAGCAGTCTACGCCGAGAGGGGGCGCGGACTGAAGCTTTCTTT.

This clonotype has only a few counts. Germline and junction disagree at one end, which may indicate a read error. This rearrangement joins TRBV2 to TRBJ2-6; no definite D call. The germline CDR1 and CDR2 sequences are SNHLY and FYNNEI. The CDR3 consists of 15 residues. CDR3 in DNA: TGTGCCAGCAGGGAAGACACATCTGGGGCCAACGTCCTGACTTTC. This translates into CASREDTSGANVLTF.

The rearrangement joins TRBV3-1 to TRBJ2-1; 9 nucleotides agree with TRBD1. CDR3 length: 13 amino acids. Germline values: CDR1 LGHDT, CDR2 YNNKEL (reference sequence). V was pared by 7 bases and J by 9 bases, with 7 bases of the junction left unmatched. CDR3 sequence: CASTLTGGGEQFF. The CDR3 nucleotides read TGTGCCAGCACCCTTACAGGGGGCGGTGAGCAGTTCTTC.

Many counts were recorded for this clonotype. This chain connects TRBV14 to TRBJ2-5; D is possibly TRBD1 or TRBD2 (5 bases each). V was pared by 2 bases and J by 4 bases, with 17 bases between. CDR1 is SGHDN, CDR2 FVKESK, per germline. CDR3 length: 16 amino acids. This CDR3 reads CASSQPETWDRETQYF. Here the CDR3 DNA reads TGTGCCAGCAGCCAACCGGAGACCTGGGACCGAGAGACCCAGTACTTC.

This clonotype has just a few counts. CDR3 protein: CASSLAILAGATGELFF. In DNA form, the CDR3 reads TGTGCCAGCAGCTTAGCGATTCTAGCGGGAGCTACCGGGGAGCTGTTTTTT. The chain links TRBV7-2 to TRBJ2-2, with 10 bases that match TRBD2. Germline V lookup: CDR1 SGHTA, CDR2 FQGNSA. This CDR3 region has 17 residues. Trimming cost V 0 bases and J 5 bases; bases outside gene matches: 6.

Only one count was recorded for this clonotype. The rearrangement links TRBV5-1 to TRBJ2-7, with 9 positions matching TRBD1. CDR1 SGHRS and CDR2 YFSETQ come from the germline V gene. CDR3 length equals 14 residues. After removal of 4 bases from V and 3 bases from J, the junction contained 5 bases not matched to a gene. The CDR3 DNA follows: TGCGCCAGCAGCCGGGACAGGGACTTCTACGAGCAGTACTTC. It is translated as CASSRDRDFYEQYF. Together with reference TRBV5-1 and TRBJ2-7, the CDR3 gives the full variable domain: KAGVTQTPRYLIKTRGQQVTLSCSPISGHRSVSWYQQTPGQGLQFLFEYFSETQRNKGNFPGRFSGRQFSNSRSEMNVSTLELGDSALYLCASSRDRDFYEQYFGPGTRLTVT.

This clonotype was seen more than once but under ten times. This chain links TRBV5-1 with TRBJ2-7; D not resolved. Between the trimmed V and J ends, which lost 2 bases and 6 bases, there was a span of 12 bases. Germline V gene sequence: CDR1 SGHRS, CDR2 YFSETQ. The CDR3 covers 13 residues. CDR3 coding DNA: TGCGCCAGCAGCTTCTGGCATCTACGCGAGCAGTACTTC. It codes for CASSFWHLREQYF.